The 23 T cell receptor beta chains below were found in one sample sequenced in a study of T cell responses to AZD1222 COVID-19 vaccine. The method was immunoSEQ multiplex PCR; TCRdb's version includes in-frame clones alone and lacks a portion of them. The repertoire holds approximately 140,000 clones, 90% to 95% seen once, with roughly 3.8% in the top ten. Material: peripheral blood, obtained 28 days after the second AZD1222 dose. All receptors derive from an adult who received the AZD1222 COVID-19 vaccine.

This clone appeared once. The J gene is TRBJ1-1, the V gene TRBV5-4; tentative D call: TRBD1 (5 bases). The ends were cut back, 4 bases at V and 4 bases at J, with 11 bases in the middle. This CDR3 has 13 amino acids. Germline V gives CDR1 SGHNT, CDR2 YYREEE (reference sequence). The CDR3, as DNA: TGTGCCAGCAGCATCCTCCAGGGCACTGAAGCTTTCTTT. Protein product: CASSILQGTEAFF.

This rearrangement joins TRBV30 to TRBJ1-2; D might be TRBD1 (5 bases). CDR1 GTSNPN and CDR2 SVGIG come from the germline V gene (reference sequence). Trimming took off 2 bases at V and 4 bases at J, with 8 bases between the two ends. The CDR3 spans 12 residues. The CDR3 nucleotides read TGTGCCTGGAGTCAGGGAATCTATGGCTACACCTTC. This encodes CAWSQGIYGYTF.

The gene calls are TRBV11-3 and TRBJ2-3, with D tentatively TRBD1 (5 bases). V gave up 2 bases and J gave up 4 bases, with 7 bases separating them. The CDR3 spans 13 residues. Looked up from germline, CDR1 is SGHNT and CDR2 is YENEEA. The DNA for the CDR3 is TGTGCCAGCAGCTTAAGGGGTTCAGATACGCAGTATTTT. This translates into CASSLRGSDTQYF.

V usage is TRBV14 and J usage is TRBJ1-4; the match to TRBD1 covers 7 bases. J gave up 8 bases and V 4 bases, and 13 bases lay outside the gene matches. The CDR3 contains 16 residues. The germline CDR1 and CDR2 sequences are SGHDN and FVKESK. The CDR3 sequence is CASSRGFRGRGEKLFF. The CDR3 DNA reads TGTGCCAGCAGCCGCGGGTTCCGCGGCAGGGGGGAAAAACTGTTTTTT.

This chain joins TRBV28 and TRBJ1-2; D is ambiguous. V gave up 7 bases and J gave up 4 bases, with 13 bases separating them. Germline loops: CDR1 MDHEN, CDR2 SYDVKM. This CDR3 spans 13 amino acids. In DNA, the CDR3 is TGTGCCAGCACACGGGTACCTTCCTATGGCTACACCTTC. It specifies CASTRVPSYGYTF.

The chain's CDR3 is CASSLIGQGQGGYTF. CDR3 DNA sequence: TGCGCCAGCAGCTTGATAGGACAGGGACAGGGTGGCTACACCTTC. The genes are TRBV5-1 and TRBJ1-2; 9 bases are shared with TRBD1. Unmatched junction bases numbered 8, after V lost 1 base and J lost 7 bases. The CDR3 covers 15 residues. The germline CDR1 and CDR2 sequences are SGHRS and YFSETQ.

This clone was recorded once. The V and J genes are TRBV5-1 and TRBJ2-1; tentative D call: TRBD2 (6 bases). Germline CDR1 SGHRS, CDR2 YFSETQ. CDR3 length: 16 residues. V dropped 2 bases and J dropped 2 bases, with 14 bases sitting between them. The CDR3 DNA reads as TGCGCCAGCAGCTTCCGAGGTAGCGGTACCTACAATGAGCAGTTCTTC. Translation gives CASSFRGSGTYNEQFF.

The chain carries TRBV5-4 and TRBJ2-2; perhaps TRBD1 as D (5 bases). This CDR3 is 12 amino acids long. V lost 1 base and J lost 8, with 6 bases in between. CDR1 is SGHNT and CDR2 is YYREEE in the germline V gene (reference sequence). The CDR3 nucleotides read TGTGCCAGCAGCTTGCGACAGGGGGAGCTGTTTTTT. It translates to CASSLRQGELFF.

The chain has TRBV19 and TRBJ2-6, with a possible D match to TRBD2 (5 bases). CDR3 size: 14 residues. Trimming cost V 6 bases and J 1 base, with 7 bases left between them. Germline CDR1 and CDR2: LNHDA and SQIVND (reference sequence). The CDR3 bases are TGTGCCAGTAGGGGCGGGTCTGGGGCCAACGTCCTGACTTTC. Its protein product is CASRGGSGANVLTF.

This sequence joins TRBV11-2 and TRBJ2-3, with 9 positions matching TRBD2. V shed 0 bases and J 2 bases; nucleotides not matched to a gene: 3. The CDR3 consists of 16 residues. The V gene's germline CDR1 is SGHAT and CDR2 FQNNGV. DNA for the CDR3: TGTGCCAGCAGCTTAGACGGCGGGAGGGCCACAGATACGCAGTATTTT. This gives the protein CASSLDGGRATDTQYF. The full variable domain, with the rest looked up from reference TRBV11-2 and TRBJ2-3, is EAGVAQSPRYKIIEKRQSVAFWCNPISGHATLYWYQQILGQGPKLLIQFQNNGVVDDSQLPKDRFSAERLKGVDSTLKIQPAKLEDSAVYLCASSLDGGRATDTQYFGPGTRLTVL.

CDR3 sequence: CASSPFTGTLYNEQFF. As DNA, the CDR3 is TGTGCCAGTAGCCCTTTCACCGGTACATTATACAATGAGCAGTTCTTC. J is TRBJ2-1 and V is TRBV19, with no clear D. This CDR3 has 16 residues. Germline CDR1 reads LNHDA; CDR2 reads SQIVND (reference sequence). Trimming shortened V by 6 bases and J by 4 bases, and 19 bases separated the two germline ends.

The rearrangement links TRBV29-1 to TRBJ2-1, with D possibly being TRBD2 (7 bases). Germline V gene sequence: CDR1 SQVTM, CDR2 ANQGSEA. This CDR3 has 13 residues. V gave up 8 bases and J gave up 7 bases, with 18 bases separating them. The CDR3 loop reads CSTSARGGNEQFF. CDR3 DNA sequence: TGCAGCACCTCGGCCAGGGGAGGGAATGAGCAGTTCTTC.

This clone occurred once. CDR3 protein: CASRGDRENYGYTF. Here the CDR3 DNA reads TGTGCCAGCCGCGGGGACAGGGAGAACTATGGCTACACCTTC. The chain links TRBV6-5 to TRBJ1-2; the match to TRBD1 covers 9 bases. Germline loops: CDR1 MNHEY, CDR2 SVGAGI. The CDR3 length is 14 residues. V dropped 8 bases and J dropped 2; count of bases not matched to a gene: 6.

V and J are TRBV3-1 (or the pseudogene TRBV3-2) and TRBJ2-7, with TRBD2 identical over 10 bases. V shed 0 bases and J 3 bases; nucleotides not matched to a gene: 2. From germline, CDR1 is LGHDT and CDR2 YNNKEL (reference sequence). CDR3 length: 15 residues. CDR3 sequence: CASSQETSGNYEQYF. The CDR3 DNA is TGTGCCAGCAGCCAAGAAACTAGCGGGAACTACGAGCAGTACTTC.

The chain couples TRBV18 to TRBJ2-7; 8 nucleotides align to TRBD2. This CDR3 comprises 15 residues. After removal of 2 bases from V and 2 bases from J, the junction contained 5 bases not matched to a gene. CDR1 and CDR2 from the germline V gene are KGHSH and LQKENI. The CDR3 region is CASSPEPGLAYEQYF. Written as DNA, the CDR3 is TGTGCCAGCTCACCAGAACCGGGACTAGCCTACGAGCAGTACTTC.

The chain uses TRBV19 and TRBJ1-3, with 7 bases aligning to TRBD1. The length of the CDR3 is 17 residues. V dropped 7 bases and J dropped 0; count of bases not matched to a gene: 12. CDR1 is LNHDA and CDR2 is SQIVND in the germline V gene (reference sequence). CDR3 sequence (DNA): TGTGCCAGTATTGACAGGGCGAAAACCAGCTCTGGAAACACCATATATTTT. Translated, it gives CASIDRAKTSSGNTIYF.

CDR3 loop: CASSYEGAGETQYF. Here the CDR3 DNA reads TGTGCCAGCAGTTACGAGGGAGCGGGGGAGACCCAGTACTTC. V and J are TRBV6-5 and TRBJ2-5, with TRBD2 matching 7 bases. Germline V gene data show CDR1 as MNHEY and CDR2 as SVGAGI. V trimming: 2 bases; J trimming: 5 bases; junction bases outside the gene matches: 5. The CDR3 consists of 14 residues.

Details on this clone: The junction differs from germline at one of its ends, possibly a read error. This chain links TRBV6-1 with TRBJ1-2; D unclear. The CDR3 consists of 15 residues. Germline lookup yields CDR1 MNHNS and CDR2 SASEGT. CDR3 sequence reads: CASSEVNRRGGGYTF. CDR3 bases: TGTGCCAGCAGCGAAGTCAACCGGCGGGGAGGTGGCTACACCTTC.

This clone was observed a single time. This chain joins TRBV7-9 and TRBJ1-5, with D possibly TRBD1 on 5 matching bases. Germline CDR1 and CDR2: SEHNR and FQNEAQ (reference sequence). V was shortened by 1 base and J by 0 bases, with 7 bases between the two germline ends. This CDR3 region has 15 residues. This CDR3 is CASSLVGDSNQPQHF. DNA of the CDR3: TGTGCCAGCAGCTTAGTGGGGGATAGCAATCAGCCCCAGCATTTT.

V usage is TRBV30 and J usage is TRBJ2-7; D is perhaps TRBD2 (6 bases). The CDR3 loop spans 12 amino acids. CDR1 GTSNPN and CDR2 SVGIG come from the germline V gene (reference sequence). V was clipped by 3 bases and J by 0 bases, with 6 bases between them. The CDR3 DNA sequence: TGTGCCTGGAGGGAGGGCTCCTACGAGCAGTACTTC. It is translated as CAWREGSYEQYF.

The chain uses TRBV5-1 and TRBJ2-7; 11 bases are shared with TRBD2. Trimming took 7 bases from V and 5 from J; bases not matched to a gene: 8. Looked up from germline, CDR1 is SGHRS and CDR2 is YFSETQ. This CDR3 comprises 14 residues. The CDR3 nucleotides read TGCGCCAGCGGAAGTACTAGCGGGAGCAACGAGCAGTACTTC. Amino acids: CASGSTSGSNEQYF.

In DNA, the CDR3 is TGTGCCAGCAGTGAACTACAGCGCCTTAGCTCCTACGAGCAGTACTTC. Protein sequence: CASSELQRLSSYEQYF. The chain combines TRBV6-1 with TRBJ2-7, with no clear D. The V end lost 2 bases, the J end lost 0 bases, and 14 bases lay between the germline ends. The length of the CDR3 is 16 residues. Looked up from germline, CDR1 is MNHNS and CDR2 is SASEGT.

The chain couples TRBV5-6 to TRBJ1-1; D not certain. With 1 base removed from V and 4 bases from J, the gap between germline ends came to 14 bases. This CDR3 spans 15 amino acids. Germline loops: CDR1 SGHDT, CDR2 YYEEEE. The CDR3: CASSLLRTSGTEAFF. Written as DNA, the CDR3 is TGTGCCAGCAGCTTGTTGCGGACCTCGGGCACTGAAGCTTTCTTT.